The next 17 T cell receptor beta chains were all read from a single sample in a study of a mutant IDH1 vaccine in newly diagnosed glioma. The time point here: week 11, during vaccination. Vaccination used 300 ug of mutant IDH1 20-mer peptide per dose, with topical imiquimod. The assay was immunoSEQ multiplex PCR, and TCRdb's table has in-frame clones only and misses some. The sample lists about 130,000 clones, around 80% occurring once. Their antigens remain unidentified. The specimen was PBMCs, collected from a glioma patient whose treatment included an IDH1 peptide vaccine. All receptors come from a man aged 40-49 years with glioma.

The V call is TRBV6-5, the J call TRBJ2-1; tentatively, D is TRBD1 (6 bases). Germline V gene lookup returns CDR1 MNHEY and CDR2 SVGAGI. The CDR3 sequence is 15 residues long. V was pared by 0 bases and J by 9 bases, with 15 bases between. The CDR3 reads CASSYSFTKGGEQFF. The CDR3 bases are TGTGCCAGCAGTTACTCGTTTACTAAAGGGGGTGAGCAGTTCTTC.

V usage is TRBV19 and J usage is TRBJ2-1; TRBD2 agrees at 9 bases. The germline V gene encodes CDR1 LNHDA and CDR2 SQIVND (reference sequence). The V and J ends lost 7 bases and 5 bases, in that order; junction bases with no gene match: 6. This CDR3 comprises 14 residues. The CDR3 sequence: CASTKRGADNEQFF. DNA of the CDR3: TGTGCCAGTACTAAGCGGGGGGCAGACAATGAGCAGTTCTTC.

This chain links TRBV6-6 with TRBJ1-2, with D unresolved. The V end was cut by 6 bases, the J end by 0 bases, with 14 bases between. Germline V CDR1 and CDR2: MNHNY, SVGAGI (reference sequence). CDR3 size: 15 residues. CDR3 coding DNA: TGTGCCAGCAGACCCGACATTTCCACTAACTATGGCTACACCTTC. Translating it yields CASRPDISTNYGYTF.

There are a few counts of this clone. This chain links TRBV11-3 with TRBJ2-1; 7 bases fit TRBD2. Germline CDR1 reads SGHNT; CDR2 reads YENEEA. The CDR3 covers 15 residues. V trimming: 3 bases; J trimming: 2 bases; junction bases outside the gene matches: 4. The CDR3 reads CASSFSGPTYNEQFF. The CDR3 region has the DNA TGTGCCAGCAGCTTTAGCGGGCCCACCTACAATGAGCAGTTCTTC.

The CDR3: CASSQEERLGETQYF. Written as DNA, the CDR3 is TGTGCCAGCAGCCAAGAAGAACGGTTGGGAGAGACCCAGTACTTC. The gene calls are TRBV4-2 and TRBJ2-5; no clear D. V gave up 0 bases and J gave up 4 bases, with 12 bases separating them. The CDR3 contains 15 residues. Germline V gene sequence: CDR1 LGHNA, CDR2 YNFKEQ.

The genes are TRBV7-9 and TRBJ1-1; unclear D gene. From germline, CDR1 is SEHNR and CDR2 FQNEAQ (reference sequence). There are 14 residues in the CDR3. V was shortened by 1 base and J by 6 bases, with 12 bases between the two germline ends. The CDR3 reads CASSLEGRRPEAFF. The CDR3 DNA follows: TGTGCCAGCAGCTTAGAGGGTAGGAGGCCTGAAGCTTTCTTT.

This clone was found a few times. The chain uses TRBV7-9 and TRBJ2-5; 9 nucleotides line up with TRBD2. The V segment lost 4 bases and the J segment 7 bases; nucleotides outside the gene matches: 13. The CDR3 runs to 16 residues. CDR1 is SEHNR and CDR2 is FQNEAQ in the germline V gene (reference sequence). The CDR3 reads CASSSSGLASAATQYF. The CDR3 DNA follows: TGTGCCAGCAGCTCGTCGGGACTAGCCTCCGCAGCGACCCAGTACTTC.

The J gene is TRBJ1-1, the V gene TRBV6-6; 9 bases agree with TRBD1. This CDR3 is 15 amino acids long. Germline V lookup: CDR1 MNHNY, CDR2 SVGAGI (reference sequence). The ends lost 6 bases at V and 5 bases at J; junction bases unmatched: 10. The CDR3 sequence is CASRPPGQGGTEAFF. CDR3 in DNA: TGTGCCAGCAGACCTCCGGGACAGGGCGGGACTGAAGCTTTCTTT.

This chain uses TRBV7-2 with TRBJ2-1, with TRBD2 identical over 9 bases. Per germline, CDR1 SGHTA and CDR2 FQGNSA. The CDR3 spans 16 residues. Trimming removed 4 bases from V and 4 bases from J; junction bases left unmatched: 8. Here the CDR3 reads CASSSGGLAGYNEQFF. The CDR3 DNA reads TGTGCCAGCAGCTCGGGAGGGCTAGCGGGGTACAATGAGCAGTTCTTC.

The V gene is TRBV18, the J gene TRBJ2-3, with TRBD2 as a possible D gene (5 bases). The V gene lost 2 bases and the J gene lost 4 bases, with 10 bases spanning the gap. From germline, CDR1 is KGHSH and CDR2 LQKENI. The CDR3 contains 14 residues. This chain's CDR3 is CASSPRTPPDTQYF. Written as DNA, the CDR3 is TGTGCCAGCTCACCAAGGACTCCGCCAGATACGCAGTATTTT.

The genes are TRBV7-9 and TRBJ1-2, with D possibly matching TRBD1 (6 bases). Germline assignment: CDR1 SEHNR and CDR2 FQNEAQ (reference sequence). With 1 base removed from V and 4 bases from J, the gap between germline ends came to 10 bases. This CDR3 comprises 14 residues. The CDR3 nucleotides read TGTGCCAGCAGCTTAGACAGGGTGGCCTATGGCTACACCTTC. Residues: CASSLDRVAYGYTF. Full variable domain (rest looked up from reference TRBV7-9 and TRBJ1-2): DTGVSQNPRHKITKRGQNVTFRCDPISEHNRLYWYRQTLGQGPEFLTYFQNEAQLEKSRLLSDRFSAERPKGSFSTLEIQRTEQGDSAMYLCASSLDRVAYGYTFGSGTRLTVV.

The chain carries TRBV11-2 and TRBJ2-4, with D perhaps matching TRBD1 (7 bases). Germline values: CDR1 SGHAT, CDR2 FQNNGV. V lost 5 bases and J 8 bases, leaving 13 bases between the germline ends. This CDR3 contains 13 residues. CDR3 in amino acids: CASSAQGGDIQYF. The CDR3 DNA follows: TGTGCCAGCAGCGCGCAGGGGGGCGACATTCAGTACTTC. The entire variable domain, with the rest obtained from reference TRBV11-2 and TRBJ2-4, is as follows: EAGVAQSPRYKIIEKRQSVAFWCNPISGHATLYWYQQILGQGPKLLIQFQNNGVVDDSQLPKDRFSAERLKGVDSTLKIQPAKLEDSAVYLCASSAQGGDIQYFGAGTRLSVL.

The V call is TRBV9, the J call TRBJ2-3, with TRBD2 matching 14 bases. The V gene end was trimmed by 0 bases and the J gene end by 2 bases; junction bases not matched to a gene: 11. The CDR3 has 20 residues. From germline, CDR1 is SGDLS and CDR2 YYNGEE. The CDR3 bases are TGTGCCAGCAGCGTAGCTTGGATGACTAGCGGGGGGGGACACACAGATACGCAGTATTTT. Amino acids: CASSVAWMTSGGGHTDTQYF.

A note on this clone: This may come from a read error, since a much larger clone is one base off. The chain is built from TRBV7-9 and TRBJ2-5; D gene ambiguous. Germline CDR1 SEHNR, CDR2 FQNEAQ (reference sequence). The germline V and J ends were trimmed by 4 bases and 5 bases, with 5 bases remaining between them. This CDR3 is built from 11 residues. CDR3 nucleotides: TGTGCCAGCAGCTCGAGGGAGACCCAGTACTTC. Encoded protein: CASSSRETQYF. The variable domain in full, completed from reference TRBV7-9 and TRBJ2-5, reads DTGVSQNPRHKITKRGQNVTFRCDPISEHNRLYWYRQTLGQGPEFLTYFQNEAQLEKSRLLSDRFSAERPKGSFSTLEIQRTEQGDSAMYLCASSSRETQYFGPGTRLLVL.

The genes are TRBV4-1 and TRBJ2-1; possibly TRBD2 for D (8 bases). Germline-derived CDR1 and CDR2 are MGHRA and YSYEKL. V lost 4 bases, J lost 2 bases, and 18 bases lay in between. The CDR3 covers 17 residues. The DNA of the CDR3 is TGCGCCAGCAGCCTGGGACTAGGGGGCCCCCCCTACAATGAGCAGTTCTTC. Its translation: CASSLGLGGPPYNEQFF.

This chain connects TRBV11-2 to TRBJ1-1; D is uncertain. CDR3 size: 14 residues. From germline, CDR1 is SGHAT and CDR2 FQNNGV. The V end was cut by 5 bases, the J end by 8 bases, with 18 bases between. The CDR3 DNA reads as TGTGCCAGCAGCCCCCTAGACACTTGGACCGAAGCTTTCTTT. Protein: CASSPLDTWTEAFF.

This clone turned up a few times. This chain joins TRBV11-1 and TRBJ1-1; D possibly corresponds to TRBD1 (6 bases). Trimming pared 4 bases from V and 11 bases from J, leaving 17 bases between. CDR1 and CDR2 (germline): SGHAT, FQDESV (reference sequence). This CDR3 has 13 residues. The DNA for the CDR3 is TGTGCCAGCAGCTCTGCCCCCACAGGGACGGCTTTCTTT. This codes for CASSSAPTGTAFF.